This entry features one TCR beta chain sequence. Its antigen is still unknown. These data originate in a study of cytomegalovirus exposure and HLA in healthy donors. Study conclusions and caveats: As a later analysis showed, a missense DCLRE1C variant was linked to trimming of TCR beta V- and J-genes. About 90% or about 30% of the time was how often most TCR beta V segments were productive, according to an earlier analysis.

Trimming took 0 bases from V and 8 from J, leaving 22 bases between them. This CDR3 has 18 residues. CDR1 and CDR2 from the germline V gene are MNHEY and SMNVEV (reference sequence). The PCR made use of 60 Vbeta and 13 Jbeta primers. Clones were read by immunoSEQ multiplex PCR, and TCRdb kept only the in-frame ones, dropping some. Of about 200,000 clones listed, roughly four fifths are singletons. This sequence joins TRBV27 and TRBJ1-4; no clear D gene. This sequence was found in a middle-aged woman in good health and CMV-seronegative. Sequenced: PBMCs. The CDR3: CASSLSILSGSPREKLFF. CDR3 sequence (DNA): TGTGCCAGCAGTTTATCCATCCTGAGTGGGTCTCCTAGGGAAAAACTGTTTTTT.